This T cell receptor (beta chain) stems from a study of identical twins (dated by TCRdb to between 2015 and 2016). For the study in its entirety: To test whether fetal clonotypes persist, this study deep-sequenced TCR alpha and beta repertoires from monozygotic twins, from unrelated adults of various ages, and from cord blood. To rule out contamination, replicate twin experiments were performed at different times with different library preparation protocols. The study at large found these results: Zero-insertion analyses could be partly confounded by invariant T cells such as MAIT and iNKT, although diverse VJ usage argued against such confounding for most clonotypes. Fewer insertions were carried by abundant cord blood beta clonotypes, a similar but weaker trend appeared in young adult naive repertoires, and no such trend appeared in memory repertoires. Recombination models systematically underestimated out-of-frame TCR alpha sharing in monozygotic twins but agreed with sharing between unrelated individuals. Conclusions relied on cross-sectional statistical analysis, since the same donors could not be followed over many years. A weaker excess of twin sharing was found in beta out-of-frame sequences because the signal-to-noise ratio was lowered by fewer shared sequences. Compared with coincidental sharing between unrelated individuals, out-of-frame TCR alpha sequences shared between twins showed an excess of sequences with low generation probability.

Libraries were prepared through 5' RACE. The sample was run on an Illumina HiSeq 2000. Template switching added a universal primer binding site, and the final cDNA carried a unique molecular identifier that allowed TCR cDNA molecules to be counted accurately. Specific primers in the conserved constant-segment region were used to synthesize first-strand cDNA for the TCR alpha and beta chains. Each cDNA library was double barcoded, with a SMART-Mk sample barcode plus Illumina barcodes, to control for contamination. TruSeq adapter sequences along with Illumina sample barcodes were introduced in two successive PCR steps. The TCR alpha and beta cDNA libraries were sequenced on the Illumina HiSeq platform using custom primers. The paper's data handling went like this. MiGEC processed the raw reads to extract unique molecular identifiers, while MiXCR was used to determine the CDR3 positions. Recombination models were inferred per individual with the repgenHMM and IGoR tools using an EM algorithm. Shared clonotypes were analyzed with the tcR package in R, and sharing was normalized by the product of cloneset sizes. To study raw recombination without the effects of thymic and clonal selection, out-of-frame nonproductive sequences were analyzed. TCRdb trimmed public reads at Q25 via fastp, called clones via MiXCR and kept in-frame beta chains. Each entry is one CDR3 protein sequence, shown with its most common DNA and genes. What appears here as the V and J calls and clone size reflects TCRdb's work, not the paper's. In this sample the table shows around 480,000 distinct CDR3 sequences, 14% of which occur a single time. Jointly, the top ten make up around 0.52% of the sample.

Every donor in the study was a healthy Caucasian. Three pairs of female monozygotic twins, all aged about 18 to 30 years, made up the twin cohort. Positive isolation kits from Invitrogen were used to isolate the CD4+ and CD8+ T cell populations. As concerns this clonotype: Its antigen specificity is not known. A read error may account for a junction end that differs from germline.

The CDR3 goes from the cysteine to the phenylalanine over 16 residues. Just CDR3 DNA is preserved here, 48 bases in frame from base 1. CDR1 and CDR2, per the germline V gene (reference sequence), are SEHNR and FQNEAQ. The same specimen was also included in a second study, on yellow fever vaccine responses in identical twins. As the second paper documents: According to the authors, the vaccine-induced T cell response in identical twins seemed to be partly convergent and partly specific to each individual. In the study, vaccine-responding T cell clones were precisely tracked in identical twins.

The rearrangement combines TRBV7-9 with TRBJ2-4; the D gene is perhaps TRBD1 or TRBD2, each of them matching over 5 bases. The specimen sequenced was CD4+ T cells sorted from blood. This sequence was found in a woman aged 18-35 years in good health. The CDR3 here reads CASSQPGALAKNIQYF. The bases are TGTGCCAGCAGCCAACCCGGGGCGCTAGCCAAGAACATTCAGTACTTC.